The 21 T cell receptor beta chains below all came from one sample that was sequenced in a study of cytomegalovirus exposure and HLA in healthy donors. It was with 60 Vbeta and 13 Jbeta primers that the PCR ran. TCRdb keeps only in-frame clones here, not all; method: immunoSEQ multiplex PCR. Of about 110,000 clones in the sample, roughly 68% were seen once. Sequenced input: PBMCs. The receptors were sampled from a woman in her twenties or thirties in good health and CMV-seronegative.

A few counts support this clone. The chain links TRBV7-2 to TRBJ2-7, with 10 positions matching TRBD1. After removal of 3 bases from V and 2 bases from J, the junction contained 4 bases not matched to a gene. Germline values: CDR1 SGHTA, CDR2 FQGNSA. The CDR3 has 15 amino acids. The CDR3 coding sequence is TGTGCCAGCAGCTTTTCCGGGACAGGGGCCTACGAGCAGTACTTC. Translating it yields CASSFSGTGAYEQYF.

The V and J genes are TRBV28 and TRBJ2-7; 10 bases map to TRBD2. Trimming removed 4 bases from V and 4 bases from J; junction bases left unmatched: 7. The CDR3 has 15 residues. CDR1 is MDHEN, CDR2 SYDVKM, per germline. The CDR3 DNA sequence: TGTGCCAGCAGTTCCCAGCGGGGGGGCCTTTACGAGCAGTACTTC. Protein product: CASSSQRGGLYEQYF.

In its sample, this clone was seen a few times. This sequence joins TRBV5-6 and TRBJ1-6; no clear D. There are 15 residues in the CDR3. Per germline, CDR1 SGHDT and CDR2 YYEEEE. Between the trimmed V and J ends, which lost 2 bases and 5 bases, there was a span of 11 bases. This CDR3 reads CASSFLARNNSPLHF. The CDR3 nucleotides are TGTGCCAGCAGCTTCCTTGCCAGGAATAATTCACCCCTCCACTTT.

This chain links TRBV5-1 with TRBJ1-2, with D perhaps matching TRBD1 (6 bases). The CDR3 is made up of 15 amino acids. CDR1 and CDR2 from the germline V gene are SGHRS and YFSETQ. V lost 4 bases and J 8 bases, leaving 21 bases between the germline ends. DNA for the CDR3: TGCGCCAGCAGCCCGCGACAGGCCAACCAGTACGGCTACACCTTC. Its protein product is CASSPRQANQYGYTF.

This clone was picked up a small number of times. The chain joins TRBV10-3 to TRBJ2-1; no firm D call. With 6 bases removed from V and 5 bases from J, the gap between germline ends came to 11 bases. CDR1 and CDR2 (germline): ENHRY, SYGVKD. The CDR3 extends over 13 amino acids. CDR3 sequence reads: CAISVATNNEQFF. The CDR3 DNA follows: TGTGCCATCAGCGTCGCAACAAACAATGAGCAGTTCTTC.

The J gene is TRBJ2-2, the V gene TRBV30, with D uncertain. Trimming removed 3 bases at V and 6 bases at J, with 8 bases between. Looked up from germline, CDR1 is GTSNPN and CDR2 is SVGIG (reference sequence). This CDR3 has 12 residues. The CDR3 loop is CAWRESAGELFF. The CDR3 region has the DNA TGTGCCTGGAGGGAGAGCGCCGGGGAGCTGTTTTTT.

The sample holds a few counts of this clone. The chain carries TRBV7-9 and TRBJ1-1, with 10 bases matching TRBD1. CDR1 and CDR2 from the germline V gene are SEHNR and FQNEAQ (reference sequence). V was clipped by 5 bases and J by 5 bases; unmatched bases: 2. The CDR3 is made up of 13 amino acids. The CDR3 DNA reads TGTGCCAGCAGCGGACAGGGGGGAACTGAAGCTTTCTTT. Its translation: CASSGQGGTEAFF.

The chain is built from TRBV2 and TRBJ2-6; D uncertain. CDR1 and CDR2 (germline): SNHLY, FYNNEI. This CDR3 region has 18 residues. V shed 8 bases and J shed 0 bases, with 20 bases lying between them. Here the CDR3 DNA reads TGTGCCAGCGGATTTCGAACGGGTCACTACTCTGGGGCCAACGTCCTGACTTTC. As protein: CASGFRTGHYSGANVLTF.

The genes are TRBV5-1 and TRBJ2-7; the D is unclear. V gave up 0 bases and J gave up 7 bases, with 8 bases separating them. This CDR3 has 12 residues. The germline gives CDR1 SGHRS, CDR2 YFSETQ. The CDR3 reads CASSLAGWEQYF. The CDR3 nucleotides read TGCGCCAGCAGCTTGGCCGGGTGGGAGCAGTACTTC.

V and J are TRBV6-6 and TRBJ1-1, with no clear D. The CDR3 is made up of 15 amino acids. Looked up from germline, CDR1 is MNHNY and CDR2 is SVGAGI (reference sequence). Trimming took 0 bases from V and 1 from J, leaving 9 bases between them. The CDR3 region is CASSYSAGSNTEAFF. CDR3 DNA sequence: TGTGCCAGCAGTTACTCTGCAGGCTCGAACACTGAAGCTTTCTTT.

This chain joins TRBV5-6 and TRBJ1-2, with unresolved D. The CDR3 runs to 12 residues. The germline CDR1 and CDR2 sequences are SGHDT and YYEEEE. V was shortened by 0 bases and J by 9 bases, with 9 bases between the two germline ends. The CDR3 DNA follows: TGTGCCAGCAGCTTGGATCCCCTTCGCTACACCTTC. The encoded protein is CASSLDPLRYTF.

This clone was picked up one time. The chain links TRBV7-9 to TRBJ1-1, with 7 bases identical to TRBD1. The ends lost 4 bases at V and 1 base at J; junction bases unmatched: 3. From germline, CDR1 is SEHNR and CDR2 FQNEAQ (reference sequence). The CDR3 sequence is 14 residues long. CDR3 loop: CASSSYRGNTEAFF. CDR3 DNA sequence: TGTGCCAGCAGCTCTTACAGGGGGAACACTGAAGCTTTCTTT.

J is TRBJ1-1 and V is TRBV5-1, with a possible D match to TRBD1 (6 bases). With 0 bases removed from V and 4 bases from J, the gap between germline ends came to 16 bases. Germline CDR1 is SGHRS and CDR2 is YFSETQ. The CDR3 is made up of 16 amino acids. The CDR3 loop is CASSLAMGADGTEAFF. CDR3 in DNA: TGCGCCAGCAGCTTGGCTATGGGGGCAGATGGCACTGAAGCTTTCTTT.

This clone was seen a handful of times. The chain uses TRBV2 and TRBJ1-2; tentative D call: TRBD1 (6 bases). The CDR3 covers 10 residues. Between the trimmed V and J ends, which lost 9 bases and 8 bases, there was a span of 10 bases. Germline V gene data show CDR1 as SNHLY and CDR2 as FYNNEI. CDR3 loop: CASTGFGYTF. As DNA, the CDR3 is TGTGCCAGTACAGGGTTCGGCTACACCTTC.

V and J are TRBV10-3 and TRBJ2-7; 9 bases map to TRBD2. The germline CDR1 and CDR2 sequences are ENHRY and SYGVKD. Trimming at V came to 5 bases and at J to 2 bases, leaving 4 bases not matched to a gene. This CDR3 contains 14 residues. DNA of the CDR3: TGTGCCATCAGTCCTTCTAGCGGGGCCTACGAGCAGTACTTC. Its translation: CAISPSSGAYEQYF.

V is TRBV5-1 and J is TRBJ2-5, with 11 nucleotides matching TRBD2. Germline values: CDR1 SGHRS, CDR2 YFSETQ. CDR3 size: 15 residues. V gave up 2 bases and J gave up 5 bases; unmatched junction bases: 5. The CDR3 sequence is CASSFGSGGVETQYF. CDR3 in DNA: TGCGCCAGCAGCTTTGGTAGCGGGGGGGTTGAGACCCAGTACTTC.

The chain joins TRBV11-3 to TRBJ1-4; no firm D call. This CDR3 region has 18 residues. Trimming pared 0 bases from V and 0 bases from J, leaving 14 bases between. Germline V gene lookup returns CDR1 SGHNT and CDR2 YENEEA. The CDR3: CASSLDYSEATTNEKLFF. The CDR3 nucleotides read TGTGCCAGCAGCTTAGATTATAGCGAGGCTACAACTAATGAAAAACTGTTTTTT.

The chain joins TRBV10-3 to TRBJ1-1; D is unclear. Germline CDR1 is ENHRY and CDR2 is SYGVKD. V shed 4 bases and J shed 2 bases, with 11 bases lying between them. This CDR3 has 14 residues. CDR3 protein: CAISASRRNTEAFF. The DNA of the CDR3 is TGTGCCATCAGTGCATCACGGAGAAACACTGAAGCTTTCTTT.

The chain uses TRBV30 and TRBJ2-7, with D perhaps matching TRBD1 (6 bases). V dropped 3 bases and J dropped 3 bases, with 12 bases sitting between them. CDR1 and CDR2 (germline): GTSNPN, SVGIG (reference sequence). The CDR3 totals 13 residues. The CDR3 loop reads CAWRIDRLYEQYF. In DNA, the CDR3 is TGTGCCTGGAGGATCGACAGGCTCTACGAGCAGTACTTC.

This clone occurred once. The chain recombines TRBV4-2 with TRBJ1-6; unclear D gene. CDR1 and CDR2 (germline): LGHNA, YNFKEQ. Trimming took off 4 bases at V and 8 bases at J, with 18 bases between the two ends. The CDR3 sequence is 16 residues long. The CDR3: CASSPAAGSTHSPLHF. The CDR3 DNA reads TGTGCCAGCAGCCCAGCGGCTGGGAGTACGCATTCACCCCTCCACTTT.

The V gene is TRBV4-1, the J gene TRBJ2-1, with TRBD1 matching 8 bases. The CDR3 extends over 18 amino acids. The V gene's germline CDR1 is MGHRA and CDR2 YSYEKL. V gave up 0 bases and J gave up 9 bases; unmatched junction bases: 16. The CDR3 DNA sequence: TGCGCCAGCAGCCAAGATTTGGGACTTGACAGGGGACAAGGTGAGCAGTTCTTC. Encoded protein: CASSQDLGLDRGQGEQFF.